These T cell receptor beta chains were read from a single sample in a study of CD8+CD57+ T cells in acquired aplastic anemia. TCRdb fed the reads into MiXCR, producing one record per CDR3 protein. The sample lists tens of thousands of distinct CDR3 sequences, around 70% occurring once. The sequenced sample was sorted CD4+, CD8+, or CD8+CD57+ T cells (not recorded which) from PBMCs. The origin of the receptors is a human donor with aplastic anemia. Both conserved end residues are part of each CDR3. The D gene is left open where the match is weak. Part of the rows lack a size; the others show once, few, many or a class for expanded clones.

TRBJ2-5,TRBD2,NA,TRBV10-3,TGTGCCATCAGTGCAGCGGGAGTTCAAGAGACCCAGTACTTC,CAISAAGVQETQYF
TRBJ2-1,TRBD2,few,TRBV6-1,TGTGCCAGCAGGGGACTAGCGGGAACAACCTACAATGAGCAGTTCTTC,CASRGLAGTTYNEQFF
TRBJ2-2,TRBD2,NA,TRBV24-1,TGTGCCACCAGTCTCAGCGGGACGGTCGGGGAGCTGTTTTTT,CATSLSGTVGELFF
TRBJ2-7,TRBD2,NA,TRBV7-9,TGTGCCAGCAGCTTAGTACCCCTAGCGGGAGCCGAGCAGTACTTC,CASSLVPLAGAEQYF
TRBJ1-1,NA,NA,TRBV2,TGTGCCAGCAGCGACACCTTGGGGGGGACTGAAGCTTTCTTT,CASSDTLGGTEAFF
TRBJ2-3,NA,NA,TRBV2,TGTGCCAGCAGTGCTGTATCCTGGGGCACAGATACGCAGTATTTT,CASSAVSWGTDTQYF
TRBJ1-2,NA,NA,TRBV19,TGTGCCAGTAGTATTACGACAGGTTCCTATGGCTACACCTTC,CASSITTGSYGYTF
TRBJ2-7,TRBD2,NA,TRBV7-2,TGTGCCAGCAGCTTAGGGCTAGCGGGAGCCGAGCAGTACTTC,CASSLGLAGAEQYF
TRBJ1-1,TRBD1,few,TRBV29-1,TGCAGCGTTAGTGCAGGGGGGACTGAAGCTTTCTTT,CSVSAGGTEAFF
TRBJ2-5,NA,NA,TRBV29-1,TGCAGCGGGACATCGGGGACTCGGGAGACCCAGTACTTC,CSGTSGTRETQYF